Below are 18 T cell receptor beta chains sequenced from a single sample in a study of blood T cell repertoires in COVID-19. Clones were read by immunoSEQ multiplex PCR, and TCRdb kept only the in-frame ones, dropping some. The sample lists about 140,000 clones, approximately 88% seen once, with over 9.5% in the top ten. What was sequenced was peripheral blood. The receptors derive from a man in his sixties with active or convalescent COVID-19.

The chain combines TRBV4-2 with TRBJ2-5; 10 bases fit TRBD2. The CDR3 length is 18 residues. V lost 1 base, J lost 0 bases, and 8 bases stayed unmatched. In germline, CDR1 is LGHNA, CDR2 YNFKEQ. CDR3 sequence: CASSQVGGAGGHQETQYF. The CDR3 DNA is TGTGCCAGCAGCCAAGTTGGCGGAGCGGGAGGGCACCAAGAGACCCAGTACTTC.

This clone was detected once. V is TRBV6-6 and J is TRBJ1-1; D call uncertain. This CDR3 spans 16 amino acids. The germline CDR1 and CDR2 sequences are MNHNY and SVGAGI (reference sequence). With 0 bases removed from V and 1 base from J, the gap between germline ends came to 12 bases. Here the CDR3 DNA reads TGTGCCAGCAGTTACTCGAGTCCGGGTAGGAACACTGAAGCTTTCTTT. Protein sequence: CASSYSSPGRNTEAFF.

The chain has TRBV10-2 and TRBJ2-1, with D perhaps matching TRBD1 (5 bases). CDR1 is WSHSY, CDR2 SAAADI, per germline. V lost 4 bases and J lost 9, with 10 bases in between. The CDR3 contains 12 residues. CDR3 nucleotide sequence: TGCGCCAGCAGTGTAGGGGTAGGTGAGCAGTTCTTC. It specifies CASSVGVGEQFF.

This chain joins TRBV18 and TRBJ2-5, with 10 bases matching TRBD2. This CDR3 contains 16 residues. V trimming: 6 bases; J trimming: 5 bases; junction bases outside the gene matches: 12. Looked up from germline, CDR1 is KGHSH and CDR2 is LQKENI. The CDR3 region is CASSLIAGGRQETQYF. Written as DNA, the CDR3 is TGTGCCAGCTCCCTCATAGCGGGAGGAAGGCAGGAGACCCAGTACTTC. The whole variable domain, filled in from reference TRBV18 and TRBJ2-5, reads NAGVMQNPRHLVRRRGQEARLRCSPMKGHSHVYWYRQLPEEGLKFMVYLQKENIIDESGMPKERFSAEFPKEGPSILRIQQVVRGDSAAYFCASSLIAGGRQETQYFGPGTRLLVL.

The chain recombines TRBV28 with TRBJ1-5; D is perhaps TRBD1 (6 bases). The germline gives CDR1 MDHEN, CDR2 SYDVKM. The CDR3 runs 16 residues. V gave up 5 bases and J gave up 1 base, with 15 bases separating them. CDR3 in DNA: TGTGCCAGCAGTGCAGGGTCGCAGGGGAGCAATCAGCCCCAGCATTTT. This codes for CASSAGSQGSNQPQHF.

V is TRBV24-1 and J is TRBJ2-3; TRBD2 is a possible D gene (6 bases). CDR3 size: 16 residues. Between the trimmed V and J ends, which lost 4 bases and 0 bases, there was a span of 13 bases. The germline V gene has CDR1 KGHDR and CDR2 SFDVKD. CDR3 bases: TGTGCCACCAGTGAGAAAGGACTAATTAGCACAGATACGCAGTATTTT. Amino acids: CATSEKGLISTDTQYF.

This chain joins TRBV5-1 and TRBJ2-1; D is possibly TRBD2 (5 bases). The length of the CDR3 is 16 residues. Germline V lookup: CDR1 SGHRS, CDR2 YFSETQ. V was shortened by 1 base and J by 5 bases, with 16 bases between the two germline ends. Here the CDR3 DNA reads TGCGCCAGCAGCTTGCGGGCTAGTGGAGGTCACAATGAGCAGTTCTTC. It specifies CASSLRASGGHNEQFF.

The CDR3 reads CASSSGYYNEQFF. CDR3 coding DNA: TGTGCCAGCAGTTCAGGGTACTACAATGAGCAGTTCTTC. This chain uses TRBV6-5 with TRBJ2-1; the D gene is possibly TRBD1 (5 bases). From germline, CDR1 is MNHEY and CDR2 SVGAGI. The CDR3 contains 13 residues. V was trimmed by 4 bases and J by 3 bases, leaving 7 bases between them.

This clone was counted once. The rearrangement links TRBV28 to TRBJ2-3, with TRBD2 identical over 12 bases. Germline V gene data show CDR1 as MDHEN and CDR2 as SYDVKM. The length of the CDR3 is 17 residues. Trimming took 4 bases from V and 6 from J; bases not matched to a gene: 11. The CDR3 loop is CASSSRLAGVGWDTQYF. CDR3 sequence (DNA): TGTGCCAGCAGTTCCAGACTAGCGGGAGTGGGGTGGGATACGCAGTATTTT.

This clone was observed a handful of times. The V and J genes are TRBV24-1 and TRBJ2-1; 12 positions match TRBD2. J was trimmed by 12 bases and V by 3 bases; bases with no gene match: 20. This CDR3 contains 19 residues. Germline V CDR1 and CDR2: KGHDR, SFDVKD. The CDR3 DNA is TGTGCCACCAGTGATCCTAGCGGGAGGGCAAAAGGGGCATCGTCGGGGCAGTTCTTC. Its protein product is CATSDPSGRAKGASSGQFF.

There are a few counts of this clone. The chain links TRBV7-2 to TRBJ2-1; 10 nucleotides match TRBD1. Germline CDR1 SGHTA, CDR2 FQGNSA. After removal of 5 bases from V and 3 bases from J, the junction contained 4 bases not matched to a gene. The CDR3 runs to 15 residues. The CDR3: CASSPDRGSYNEQFF. DNA of the CDR3: TGTGCCAGCAGCCCGGACAGGGGGAGCTACAATGAGCAGTTCTTC.

This chain links TRBV9 with TRBJ1-6; TRBD1 aligns across 7 bases. Per the germline V gene, CDR1 is SGDLS and CDR2 is YYNGEE. V gave up 6 bases and J gave up 7 bases; unmatched junction bases: 13. The CDR3 is 16 residues long. CDR3 nucleotide sequence: TGTGCCAGCACCAAAGAGGCAGGGGGGAAGAATTCACCCCTCCACTTT. Translation: CASTKEAGGKNSPLHF.

The table lists this clone with a few counts. This chain connects TRBV4-3 to TRBJ1-2; 8 bases map to TRBD1. The germline gives CDR1 LGHNA, CDR2 YSLEER. Trimming took 2 bases from V and 2 from J; bases not matched to a gene: 4. The CDR3 contains 15 residues. The CDR3 coding sequence is TGCGCCAGCAGCCAACAAAGGACAGGGAACTATGGCTACACCTTC. Translated: CASSQQRTGNYGYTF.

The rearrangement links TRBV7-9 to TRBJ2-3; 9 nucleotides line up with TRBD1. The germline gives CDR1 SEHNR, CDR2 FQNEAQ (reference sequence). J was trimmed by 2 bases and V by 1 base; bases with no gene match: 10. The CDR3 extends over 18 amino acids. In DNA, the CDR3 is TGTGCCAGCAGCTTAGGCTTTGTGGGACAGGGCCCCACAGATACGCAGTATTTT. Amino acid sequence: CASSLGFVGQGPTDTQYF.

The chain carries TRBV27 and TRBJ1-5; no firm D call. This CDR3 is built from 13 residues. In germline, CDR1 is MNHEY, CDR2 SMNVEV (reference sequence). Trimming left V 5 bases short and J 3 bases short, with 8 bases between. This chain's CDR3 is CASSGLFNQPQHF. CDR3 nucleotides: TGTGCCAGCAGTGGACTTTTCAATCAGCCCCAGCATTTT.

This chain uses TRBV14 with TRBJ2-3; 12 bases are a match to TRBD2. In germline, CDR1 is SGHDN, CDR2 FVKESK. Trimming at V came to 4 bases and at J to 5 bases, leaving 7 bases not matched to a gene. The CDR3 contains 16 residues. The DNA of the CDR3 is TGTGCCAGCAGCCGCAGACTAGCGGGAGCTCTAGATACGCAGTATTTT. This sequence encodes CASSRRLAGALDTQYF.

The chain carries TRBV6-6 and TRBJ1-2; a possible D gene is TRBD1 (5 bases). The V end lost 5 bases, the J end lost 4 bases, and 17 bases lay between the germline ends. The V gene's germline CDR1 is MNHNY and CDR2 SVGAGI (reference sequence). The length of the CDR3 is 15 residues. CDR3 residues: CASSRPEGTFYGYTF. CDR3 bases: TGTGCCAGCAGTCGCCCGGAAGGGACTTTCTATGGCTACACCTTC.

This sequence joins TRBV3-1 (or the pseudogene TRBV3-2) and TRBJ2-1; possibly TRBD2 for D (6 bases). Germline V gene data show CDR1 as LGHDT and CDR2 as YNNKEL (reference sequence). The CDR3 runs 15 residues. Trimming cost V 1 base and J 3 bases, with 10 bases left between them. The DNA of the CDR3 is TGTGCCAGCAGCCAAGGGTCGGGAGACTACAATGAGCAGTTCTTC. It yields the protein CASSQGSGDYNEQFF.